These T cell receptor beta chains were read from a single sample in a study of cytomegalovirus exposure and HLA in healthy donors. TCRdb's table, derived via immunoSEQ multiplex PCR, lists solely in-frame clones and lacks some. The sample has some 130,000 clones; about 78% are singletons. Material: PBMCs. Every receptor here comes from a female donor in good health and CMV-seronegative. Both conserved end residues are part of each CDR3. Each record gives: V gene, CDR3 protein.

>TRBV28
CASSLAGGSLTYNEQFF
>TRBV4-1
CASSYPTSGSRNEQFF
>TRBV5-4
CASSLLSGGNNEQFF
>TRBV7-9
CASSPPLGGRGGGELFF
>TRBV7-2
CASSLLVAGQAEGYTF
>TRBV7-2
CASSPSGRRAQETQYF
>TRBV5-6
CASSFPGYGYTF
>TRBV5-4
CASSFGLAGQYF
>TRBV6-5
CASSYRSNQPQHF
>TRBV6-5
CASRKGQGGYEQYF
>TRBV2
CASSESMTGQETQYF
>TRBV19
CASILSGLRTEAFF
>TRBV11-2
CASSLVAGGTYEQYF
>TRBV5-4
CASSWLAGGTYEQYF
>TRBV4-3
CASSRSTGTGSSYTF
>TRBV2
CASKRGAEETQYF
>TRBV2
CASSDPPAGLNSPLHF
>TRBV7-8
CASSFSRASVSRDTQYF
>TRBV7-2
CASSVTGSYNEQFF
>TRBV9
CASSVGRGRRAGELFF
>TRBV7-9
CATRPGPNEKLFF
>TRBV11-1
CASTPGERDRETQYF
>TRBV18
CASSARTRGTNEKLFF
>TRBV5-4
CASSLKSPPGETQYF
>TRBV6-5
CASSYSLAGSYEQYF
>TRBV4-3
CASSQEYVAVSYEQYF
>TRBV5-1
CASSWTGTNTEAFF
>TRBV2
CASSGNSGNPREYF
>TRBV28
CASDRGVGNQPQHF
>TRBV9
CASSVSTSGNEQFF
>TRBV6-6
CASSYWGGKETQYF
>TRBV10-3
CATQGVTGGDLQETQYF
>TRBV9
CASSAWDSSYEQYF
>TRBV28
CASSTSGGHHSPLHF
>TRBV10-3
CASSYSAGRAGELFF
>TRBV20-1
CSASQGVGYTF
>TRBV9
CASSARGTGELFF
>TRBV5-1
CASSFRTGDQAFF
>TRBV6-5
CASSQQGVQETQYF
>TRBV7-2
CASSPTRGRASYQPQHF
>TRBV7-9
CASSLIQSVQYF
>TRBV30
CAWSVRVALLHF
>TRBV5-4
CASSLGSAGSYEQYF
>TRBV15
CATSRDARAGNTIYF
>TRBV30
CAWSVGVATSGSPRF
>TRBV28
CASSRGRFYGYTF
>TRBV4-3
CASSQVVHSGADTQYF
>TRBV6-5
CASSYSRGWTYEQYF
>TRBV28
CASSLYRKGNEKLFF
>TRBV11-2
CASSPDPGQINEKLFF
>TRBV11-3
CASSLGENYFYNEQFF
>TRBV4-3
CASSHSRVAADTQYF
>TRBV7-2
CASSAGTIDYGYTF
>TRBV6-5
CASSRYLKPDTQYF
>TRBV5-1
CASSFWGTGGTDTQYF
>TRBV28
CASSLRSRETQYF
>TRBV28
CASSPPPGQGKEKLFF
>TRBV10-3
CAISETSGVSYNEQFF
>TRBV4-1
CASSQDWSYEQYF